A single sample gave rise to the 27 T cell receptor beta chains below, sequenced in a study of PD-1 blockade in mismatch repair-deficient tumors. The repertoire was sequenced with immunoSEQ multiplex PCR; TCRdb's copy has only in-frame clones and lacks some. The table shows roughly 40,000 clones, with roughly 84% occurring only once. The material was peripheral blood, obtained around 75 weeks after starting pembrolizumab. The receptor set was obtained from an adult with mismatch repair-deficient cancer.

The rearrangement links TRBV11-2 to TRBJ1-4; TRBD1 aligns across 7 bases. Germline CDR1 and CDR2: SGHAT and FQNNGV. V gave up 3 bases and J gave up 0 bases; unmatched junction bases: 4. The CDR3 has 16 residues. As DNA, the CDR3 is TGTGCCAGCAGCTTGGGACAGCTTTCAACTAATGAAAAACTGTTTTTT. The encoded protein is CASSLGQLSTNEKLFF.

The chain couples TRBV14 to TRBJ2-7, with TRBD2 matching over 8 bases. CDR1 and CDR2 (germline): SGHDN, FVKESK. This CDR3 has 17 amino acids. Trimming took 0 bases from V and 0 from J; bases not matched to a gene: 7. In nucleotides, the CDR3 is TGTGCCAGCAGCCAAGAATACGGACTAGCCCTCTCCTACGAGCAGTACTTC. It is translated as CASSQEYGLALSYEQYF.

The chain employs TRBV19 and TRBJ1-3, with no clear D. Germline V gives CDR1 LNHDA, CDR2 SQIVND (reference sequence). The CDR3 has 14 residues. The V gene lost 6 bases and the J gene lost 0 bases, with 9 bases spanning the gap. CDR3 sequence: CASSTTLSGNTIYF. CDR3 in DNA: TGTGCCAGTAGCACCACACTCTCTGGAAACACCATATATTTT.

The chain uses TRBV27 and TRBJ2-7; D not resolved. V lost 6 bases and J lost 1, with 10 bases in between. From germline, CDR1 is MNHEY and CDR2 SMNVEV (reference sequence). This CDR3 comprises 13 residues. The CDR3 DNA is TGTGCCAGCAGACGGACGGTTTCCTACGAGCAGTACTTC. Protein: CASRRTVSYEQYF.

CDR3 sequence: CASSLVGSWTGELFF. CDR3 in DNA: TGTGCCAGCAGCTTAGTGGGTAGTTGGACCGGGGAGCTGTTTTTT. The chain carries TRBV7-9 and TRBJ2-2; D gene uncertain. This CDR3 contains 15 residues. Germline CDR1 and CDR2: SEHNR and FQNEAQ (reference sequence). V gave up 1 base and J gave up 5 bases, with 11 bases separating them.

CDR3 sequence (DNA): TGCGCCAGCAGCCGCCCCGGGACCTATGGCTACACCTTC. It is translated as CASSRPGTYGYTF. This rearrangement joins TRBV4-1 to TRBJ1-2, with D possibly being TRBD1 (5 bases). The length of the CDR3 is 13 residues. V lost 4 bases to trimming and J lost 4 bases, with 10 bases between them. CDR1 is MGHRA and CDR2 is YSYEKL in the germline V gene.

The J gene is TRBJ2-1, the V gene TRBV5-1; 16 bases agree with TRBD2. This CDR3 spans 17 amino acids. CDR1 and CDR2 (germline): SGHRS, YFSETQ. Trimming at V came to 4 bases and at J to 7 bases, leaving 8 bases not matched to a gene. CDR3 sequence reads: CASSREPGLAGGNEQFF. The CDR3 DNA is TGCGCCAGCAGCCGAGAGCCGGGACTAGCGGGAGGGAATGAGCAGTTCTTC.

The V call is TRBV23-1, the J call TRBJ2-3; 7 bases are shared with TRBD2. TRBV23-1 has ORF status, its function being uncertain. The junction had 7 bases not matched to a gene; V was cut back by 0 bases and J by 4 bases. CDR3 size: 16 residues. The CDR3 region is CASSQSGGRGPDTQYF. The CDR3, as DNA: TGCGCCAGCAGTCAATCCGGCGGGAGAGGCCCAGATACGCAGTATTTT.

The rearrangement joins TRBV9 to TRBJ1-1; 7 nucleotides line up with TRBD1. Germline V gene data show CDR1 as SGDLS and CDR2 as YYNGEE. The length of the CDR3 is 15 residues. J lost 4 bases, V lost 0 bases, and 6 bases had no gene match. CDR3 protein: CASSVGQGLSTEAFF. CDR3 DNA sequence: TGTGCCAGCAGCGTAGGACAGGGCCTAAGCACTGAAGCTTTCTTT.

The chain uses TRBV4-3 and TRBJ2-1; 10 bases align to TRBD2. CDR1 is LGHNA, CDR2 YSLEER, per germline. The CDR3 is made up of 15 amino acids. J lost 4 bases, V lost 5 bases, and 5 bases had no gene match. CDR3 coding DNA: TGCGCCAGCAGCATGACTAGCGGGCAATACAATGAGCAGTTCTTC. This codes for CASSMTSGQYNEQFF.

The chain recombines TRBV29-1 with TRBJ1-5; 7 nucleotides line up with TRBD1. CDR3 length equals 15 residues. V lost 5 bases and J lost 0; bases outside the gene matches: 7. Germline V gene data show CDR1 as SQVTM and CDR2 as ANQGSEA. The CDR3 reads CSVPGTENSNQPQHF. CDR3 DNA: TGCAGCGTTCCGGGGACAGAAAATAGCAATCAGCCCCAGCATTTT.

The V gene is TRBV10-3, the J gene TRBJ1-5; TRBD1 agrees at 7 bases. This CDR3 is built from 12 residues. Unmatched junction bases numbered 0, after V lost 6 bases and J lost 4 bases. Germline CDR1 reads ENHRY; CDR2 reads SYGVKD. CDR3: CAIRQGNQPQHF. The CDR3 DNA is TGTGCCATCAGACAGGGGAATCAGCCCCAGCATTTT.

The chain's CDR3 is CASSSVGVTEAFF. The DNA for the CDR3 is TGTGCCAGCAGCTCCGTCGGGGTCACTGAAGCTTTCTTT. The chain has TRBV7-9 and TRBJ1-1; D is unclear. V was trimmed by 4 bases and J by 4 bases, leaving 10 bases between them. The germline V gene encodes CDR1 SEHNR and CDR2 FQNEAQ (reference sequence). The length of the CDR3 is 13 residues.

V and J are TRBV7-9 and TRBJ1-2; D is unresolved. V lost 5 bases, J lost 3 bases, and 13 bases lay in between. This CDR3 spans 14 amino acids. Germline V gene lookup returns CDR1 SEHNR and CDR2 FQNEAQ (reference sequence). The CDR3 region is CASSPPGSDYGYTF. CDR3 sequence (DNA): TGTGCCAGCAGCCCGCCCGGATCGGACTATGGCTACACCTTC.

The chain couples TRBV13 to TRBJ1-5, with unresolved D. This CDR3 spans 18 amino acids. The V gene lost 0 bases and the J gene lost 6 bases, with 21 bases spanning the gap. The germline gives CDR1 PRHDT, CDR2 FYEKMQ (reference sequence). CDR3 sequence (DNA): TGTGCCAGCAGCTTAGGCCTGTGGGCCCGGTCCGCTACTCAGCCCCAGCATTTT. Its translation is CASSLGLWARSATQPQHF.

This clone was seen a few times. This chain uses TRBV27 with TRBJ2-1, with 11 nucleotides matching TRBD2. The CDR3 length is 16 residues. V was clipped by 6 bases and J by 12 bases; unmatched bases: 16. The V gene's germline CDR1 is MNHEY and CDR2 SMNVEV (reference sequence). CDR3 in amino acids: CASSQLLAGGNERQFF. The CDR3 DNA is TGTGCCAGCAGCCAACTGCTAGCGGGAGGCAACGAAAGGCAGTTCTTC.

The chain uses TRBV2 and TRBJ2-5, with TRBD2 matching over 7 bases. V lost 5 bases to trimming and J lost 7 bases; unmatched junction nucleotides: 10. Germline V gives CDR1 SNHLY, CDR2 FYNNEI. The CDR3 runs 14 residues. The CDR3 here is CASSTGLIGATQYF. The CDR3, as DNA: TGTGCCAGCAGTACGGGACTAATCGGTGCGACCCAGTACTTC. Based on the CDR3 plus reference TRBV2 and TRBJ2-5, the full variable domain is EPEVTQTPSHQVTQMGQEVILRCVPISNHLYFYWYRQILGQKVEFLVSFYNNEISEKSEIFDDQFSVERPDGSNFTLKIRSTKLEDSAMYFCASSTGLIGATQYFGPGTRLLVL.

This CDR3 reads CASSFGGRVGEQFF. The CDR3 DNA sequence: TGTGCCAGCAGCTTTGGAGGGAGAGTCGGTGAGCAGTTCTTC. The chain combines TRBV11-3 with TRBJ2-1, with D possibly being TRBD2 (6 bases). Between the trimmed V and J ends, which lost 3 bases and 9 bases, there was a span of 15 bases. In germline, CDR1 is SGHNT, CDR2 YENEEA. The CDR3 totals 14 residues.

This clone was seen a few times. The chain uses TRBV6-1 and TRBJ1-2; 8 nucleotides agree with TRBD1. The germline CDR1 and CDR2 sequences are MNHNS and SASEGT. V was pared by 2 bases and J by 6 bases, with 5 bases of the junction left unmatched. CDR3 length: 14 residues. The CDR3 DNA follows: TGTGCCAGCAGTGAAATCAGGGGGCGAAATGGCTACACCTTC. It is translated as CASSEIRGRNGYTF.

The chain employs TRBV18 and TRBJ1-5, with a possible D match to TRBD1 (5 bases). Germline CDR1 KGHSH, CDR2 LQKENI. The CDR3 extends over 16 amino acids. V shed 3 bases and J shed 0 bases, with 12 bases lying between them. CDR3 sequence (DNA): TGTGCCAGCTCACCGGGTGGGGCGTATAGCAATCAGCCCCAGCATTTT. This encodes CASSPGGAYSNQPQHF.

In DNA, the CDR3 is TGTGCCAGCAGTTTATCGAGCTTGGACAGGGGGACTAGCGGGGCGGAGTTCTTC. Encoded protein: CASSLSSLDRGTSGAEFF. V is TRBV27 and J is TRBJ2-1, with 13 positions matching TRBD2. With V trimmed by 0 bases and J by 14 bases, 16 bases remained unmatched. Per the germline V gene, CDR1 is MNHEY and CDR2 is SMNVEV (reference sequence). The CDR3 covers 18 residues.

V is TRBV11-2 and J is TRBJ2-3, with 8 bases matching TRBD2. Germline V gene lookup returns CDR1 SGHAT and CDR2 FQNNGV. The J segment lost 5 bases and the V segment lost 1 base, leaving 8 bases of the junction unmatched. CDR3 length equals 16 residues. CDR3 DNA: TGTGCCAGCAGCTTAGGGGGGGGACTAGAGGGAGATACGCAGTATTTT. This sequence encodes CASSLGGGLEGDTQYF.

This sequence joins TRBV14 and TRBJ2-1; D remains ambiguous. V was shortened by 3 bases and J by 5 bases, with 8 bases between the two germline ends. The CDR3 spans 13 residues. The germline V gene encodes CDR1 SGHDN and CDR2 FVKESK. The CDR3 sequence: CASSHRGNNEQFF. Here the CDR3 DNA reads TGTGCCAGCAGCCATCGCGGAAACAATGAGCAGTTCTTC.

This clone was observed once. This chain joins TRBV11-2 and TRBJ2-5, with D unclear. V lost 0 bases and J 4 bases, leaving 12 bases between the germline ends. Looked up from germline, CDR1 is SGHAT and CDR2 is FQNNGV. The CDR3 is 15 residues long. This chain's CDR3 is CASSLDRRFPETQYF. In nucleotides, the CDR3 is TGTGCCAGCAGCTTAGATCGCCGGTTCCCAGAGACCCAGTACTTC. Full variable domain (outside the CDR3, taken from reference TRBV11-2 and TRBJ2-5): EAGVAQSPRYKIIEKRQSVAFWCNPISGHATLYWYQQILGQGPKLLIQFQNNGVVDDSQLPKDRFSAERLKGVDSTLKIQPAKLEDSAVYLCASSLDRRFPETQYFGPGTRLLVL.

The genes are TRBV7-3 and TRBJ2-5; D is perhaps TRBD1 or TRBD2 (5 bases each). The end of the DNA fits TRBJ2-7 better, so the J call may be wrong. The CDR3 length is 14 residues. Germline V lookup: CDR1 SGHTA, CDR2 FQGTGA. CDR3 region: CASSPGRTSYEQYF. CDR3 sequence (DNA): TGTGCCAGCAGCCCGGGACGGACATCCTACGAGCAGTACTTC.

The chain recombines TRBV7-6 with TRBJ2-5, with D perhaps TRBD2 (5 bases). CDR3 length: 15 residues. Looked up from germline, CDR1 is SGHVS and CDR2 is FNYEAQ. Trimming pared 5 bases from V and 4 bases from J, leaving 17 bases between. DNA of the CDR3: TGTGCCAGCAGCCAAGGGCCCCGCGGAGGAGAGACCCAGTACTTC. This gives the protein CASSQGPRGGETQYF.

V is TRBV11-2 and J is TRBJ2-6; 8 bases match TRBD1. J gave up 0 bases and V 4 bases, and 2 bases lay outside the gene matches. This CDR3 is 16 amino acids long. Per germline, CDR1 SGHAT and CDR2 FQNNGV. The CDR3 reads CASSSGQGSGANVLTF. CDR3 sequence (DNA): TGTGCCAGCAGCTCCGGACAGGGCTCTGGGGCCAACGTCCTGACTTTC. The full variable domain, with the rest looked up from reference TRBV11-2 and TRBJ2-6, is EAGVAQSPRYKIIEKRQSVAFWCNPISGHATLYWYQQILGQGPKLLIQFQNNGVVDDSQLPKDRFSAERLKGVDSTLKIQPAKLEDSAVYLCASSSGQGSGANVLTFGAGSRLTVL.